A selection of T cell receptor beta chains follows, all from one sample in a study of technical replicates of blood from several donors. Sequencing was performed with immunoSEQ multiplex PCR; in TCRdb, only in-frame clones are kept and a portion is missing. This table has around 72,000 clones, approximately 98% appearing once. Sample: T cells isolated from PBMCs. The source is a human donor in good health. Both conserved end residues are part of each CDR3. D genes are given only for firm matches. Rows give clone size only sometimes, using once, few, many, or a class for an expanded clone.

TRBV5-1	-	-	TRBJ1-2	TGCGCCAGCAGCTTGGAGAAATTCACAGGGTCCCATGGCTACACCTTC	CASSLEKFTGSHGYTF
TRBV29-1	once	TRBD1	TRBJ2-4	TGCAGCGTTGAAGGTGACCGGGACAGGGCTAACATTCAGTACTTC	CSVEGDRDRANIQYF
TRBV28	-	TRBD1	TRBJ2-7	TGTGCCAGCAGTATTACAGGGGGCTACGAGCAGTACTTC	CASSITGGYEQYF
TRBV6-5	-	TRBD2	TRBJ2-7	TGTGCCACCCTAGCGGGAAACTACGAGCAGTACTTC	CATLAGNYEQYF
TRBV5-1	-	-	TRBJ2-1	TGCGCCAGCAGCTTGAAGGCGACAGACTATGAGCAGTTCTTC	CASSLKATDYEQFF
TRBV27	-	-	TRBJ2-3	TGTGCCAGCAGTCTGGTCCAGGGGGGAGATACGCAGTATTTT	CASSLVQGGDTQYF
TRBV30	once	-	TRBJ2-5	TGTGCCTGGAGTGTACTCAGGGACCAAGAGACCCAGTACTTC	CAWSVLRDQETQYF
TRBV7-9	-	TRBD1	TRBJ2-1	TGTGCCGGACGACAGGGGTGGAATGAGCAGTTCTTC	CAGRQGWNEQFF
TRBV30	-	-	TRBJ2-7	TGTGCCTGGACAGGGAAGAACTACGAGCAGTACTTC	CAWTGKNYEQYF
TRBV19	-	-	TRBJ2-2	TGTGCCAGTAGTATAGTAGGAGCCGGGGAGCTGTTTTTT	CASSIVGAGELFF
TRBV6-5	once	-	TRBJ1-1	TGTGCCAGCAGTTACTCGATTGGGGCAAACACTGAAGCTTTCTTT	CASSYSIGANTEAFF
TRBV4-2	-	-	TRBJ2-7	TGTGCCAGCAGCCAAGATCAGGAGGGCAACTACGAGCAGTACTTC	CASSQDQEGNYEQYF
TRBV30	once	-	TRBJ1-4	TGTGCCTGGAGACAGTATAATGAAAAACTGTTTTTT	CAWRQYNEKLFF
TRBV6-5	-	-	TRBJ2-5	TGTGCCAGCAGTTACTCCCTTGAGACCCAGTACTTC	CASSYSLETQYF
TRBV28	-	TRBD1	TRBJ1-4	TGTGCCAGCAGCCAGAGACTAGGGGGCTGGGGTGAAAAACTGTTTTTT	CASSQRLGGWGEKLFF
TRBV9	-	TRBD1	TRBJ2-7	TGTGCCAGCAGCCCATCCGGGACAGGGGCCTACGAGCAGTACTTC	CASSPSGTGAYEQYF
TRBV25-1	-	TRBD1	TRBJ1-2	TGTGCCAGCAGTGACAGGGGGTATGGCTACACCTTC	CASSDRGYGYTF
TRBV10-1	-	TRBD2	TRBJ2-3	TGCGCCAGCAGTGGTAGTATTAGCGGGAGCACAGATACGCAGTATTTT	CASSGSISGSTDTQYF
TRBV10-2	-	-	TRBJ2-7	TGCGCCAGCAGTGAGCTTGGGGGCATGTACGAGCAGTACTTC	CASSELGGMYEQYF
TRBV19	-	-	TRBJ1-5	TGTGCCAGTAGTATTGTTTGGGGAGGCAATCAGCCCCAGCATTTT	CASSIVWGGNQPQHF
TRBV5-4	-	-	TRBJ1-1	TGTGCCAGCAGCCAACCAAATACAGGTCCGAACACTGAAGCTTTCTTT	CASSQPNTGPNTEAFF
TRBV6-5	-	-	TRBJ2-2	TGTGCCAGCCGGGGGGCGCGAACCGGGGAGCTGTTTTTT	CASRGARTGELFF
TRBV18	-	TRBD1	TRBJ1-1	TGTGCCAGCTCACTGGGGACAGGGGTGAACACTGAAGCTTTCTTT	CASSLGTGVNTEAFF
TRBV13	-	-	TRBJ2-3	TGTGCCAGCAGCTTGGAGAGAGATACGCAGTATTTT	CASSLERDTQYF